Listed here is a single TCR beta chain. Its antigen remains unidentified. An end of the junction differs from the germline gene, which may be a read error. This record comes from a study of T-cell memory formation after mild COVID-19. TCRdb analysed the 5' RACE reads with MiXCR anew, one entry per CDR3 protein. The table has 560,000 or so distinct CDR3 sequences, roughly 17% seen once. Study-wide results and caveats: Cross-reactive memory seemingly joined, as some responding clones were found in pre-infection memory.

This TCR was sampled from an adult woman who had mild COVID-19 (a few samples of this study predate the infection). Cell type and time point are not known. Material for sequencing was PBMCs or a T cell subset sorted from them (not recorded which).

Written as DNA, the CDR3 is TGTGCCATCAGGGGCCGGGACTACGGAGATACGCGGTATTTT. It codes for CAIRGRDYGDTRYF. The V gene is TRBV10-3, the J gene TRBJ2-3; 7 bases map to TRBD2. The CDR3 extends over 14 amino acids. CDR1 is ENHRY and CDR2 is SYGVKD in the germline V gene.